One and the same sample provided the 28 T cell receptor beta chains below, sequenced in a study of T cell clonality in common variable immunodeficiency. Produced via immunoSEQ multiplex PCR; TCRdb's table is partial and in-frame only. The sample holds some 50,000 clones, and no clone turns up only once. Sequencing was done on a sample of peripheral blood mononuclear cells. Every receptor here comes from a person between 18 and 69 years old in good health.

This clone turned up a few times. Read sequence stops 3 residues before the CDR3 end, and the germline J gene provides the missing end. The J gene is TRBJ1-5, the V gene TRBV11-2, with D unclear. V gave up 5 bases and J gave up 3 bases, with 8 bases separating them. The germline gives CDR1 SGHAT, CDR2 FQNNGV. The CDR3 is 13 amino acids. CDR3 loop: CASSAGYNQPQHF. The CDR3 bases that were read are TGTGCCAGCAGCGCCGGTTACAATCAGCCC.

Many counts were recorded for this clone. Read data end 3 residues before the CDR3 end; the end is taken from the germline J gene. This sequence joins TRBV20-1 and TRBJ2-3; 9 bases agree with TRBD1. The V segment lost 0 bases and the J segment 2 bases; nucleotides outside the gene matches: 15. The germline V gene encodes CDR1 DFQATT and CDR2 SNEGSKA (reference sequence). The CDR3 is 19 residues long. CDR3 DNA, as far as it was read: TGCAGTGCTAGAGATAACAGGGGGCAGGTAGGGGGCTTCACAGATACG. Its protein product is CSARDNRGQVGGFTDT. The whole CDR3 protein reads CSARDNRGQVGGFTDTQYF.

This clone has at least ten counts. The read ends 3 residues shy of where the CDR3 ends; the end is completed using the germline J gene. V is TRBV18 and J is TRBJ2-7; the match to TRBD2 covers 12 bases. Losses at the gene ends were 4 bases for V and 0 bases for J; bases not matched to a gene: 7. This CDR3 is 17 amino acids long. Germline V CDR1 and CDR2: KGHSH, LQKENI. The covered CDR3 bases are TGTGCCAGCTCACTCCAGACTAGCGGGGGTAGCTCCTACGAG. Encoded protein: CASSLQTSGGSSYE. The whole CDR3 sequence is CASSLQTSGGSSYEQYF.

This clone was counted ten times or more. Sequencing ends 3 residues short of the CDR3 end; the germline J gene provides the rest. This chain links TRBV20-1 with TRBJ2-1, with 7 bases matching TRBD2. Trimming at V came to 4 bases and at J to 5 bases, leaving 8 bases not matched to a gene. The V gene's germline CDR1 is DFQATT and CDR2 SNEGSKA (reference sequence). The CDR3 consists of 14 residues. CDR3 loop: CSANPRESDNEQFF. The CDR3 DNA, read in part, is TGCAGTGCTAATCCGCGGGAGAGCGACAATGAG.

This clone has at least ten counts. The read ends 3 residues early relative to the CDR3; the germline J gene fills the gap. At the DNA level, this CDR3 is encoded by other sequences in the same sample as well. The chain uses TRBV19 and TRBJ1-3; D remains ambiguous. CDR3 length: 12 residues. CDR1 is LNHDA, CDR2 SQIVND, per germline (reference sequence). V dropped 2 bases and J dropped 8 bases, with 7 bases sitting between them. The covered CDR3 bases are TGTGCCAGTAGTATACAGGATGACACC. This gives the protein CASSIQDDT. The entire CDR3 protein is CASSIQDDTIYF. Complete variable domain (other parts from reference TRBV19 and TRBJ1-3): DGGITQSPKYLFRKEGQNVTLSCEQNLNHDAMYWYRQDPGQGLRLIYYSQIVNDFQKGDIAEGYSVSREKKESFPLTVTSAQKNPTAFYLCASSIQDDTIYFGEGSWLTVV.

This clone has ten or more counts. Read coverage stops 3 residues before the CDR3 terminus; the germline J gene supplies the remainder. This rearrangement joins TRBV7-6 to TRBJ2-5; the D gene is possibly TRBD1 (6 bases). Looked up from germline, CDR1 is SGHVS and CDR2 is FNYEAQ. The V end was cut by 7 bases, the J end by 2 bases, with 14 bases between. The CDR3 is 14 amino acids. CDR3 bases read: TGTGCCAGCAATCCGTCAGGGGCTCAAGAGACC. Its protein product is CASNPSGAQET. The CDR3 in its entirety is CASNPSGAQETQYF.

There are many counts of this clone. Sequencing ends 3 residues short of the CDR3 end; the germline J gene provides the rest. The rearrangement links TRBV18 to TRBJ2-1; D may be TRBD2 (6 bases). V lost 3 bases to trimming and J lost 3 bases, with 6 bases between them. The CDR3 is 13 residues long. Germline V gene lookup returns CDR1 KGHSH and CDR2 LQKENI. Partial CDR3 DNA: TGTGCCAGCTCACCGGACTACTACAATGAG. It yields the protein CASSPDYYNE. The CDR3 in full is CASSPDYYNEQFF.

In this sample, this clone turned up a few times. From the germline J gene comes the end of the CDR3, since the read stops 3 residues before it. The rearrangement uses TRBV7-2 and TRBJ1-5; 7 positions match TRBD1. CDR3 length equals 15 residues. Germline loops: CDR1 SGHTA, CDR2 FQGNSA. V was pared by 1 base and J by 4 bases, with 4 bases of the junction left unmatched. The covered CDR3 bases are TGTGCCAGCAGCTTAGGCGGGACAGCTAATCAGCCC. It translates to CASSLGGTANQP. The full-length CDR3 reads as CASSLGGTANQPQHF.

To note about this clone: Read coverage stops 3 residues before the CDR3 terminus; the germline J gene supplies the remainder. The J gene is TRBJ2-5, the V gene TRBV18, with D perhaps TRBD1 (6 bases). CDR1 is KGHSH and CDR2 is LQKENI in the germline V gene. V shed 4 bases and J shed 1 base, with 10 bases lying between them. This CDR3 is built from 14 residues. The sequenced CDR3 bases are TGTGCCAGCTCACGGGTAGGGGGCCAAGAGACC. It specifies CASSRVGGQET. The entire CDR3 is CASSRVGGQETQYF.

In its sample, this clone was seen many times. The read gets to within 3 residues of the CDR3 end, and the germline J gene fills in the rest. The chain carries TRBV6-1 and TRBJ2-3, with D possibly matching TRBD2 (5 bases). V was trimmed by 0 bases and J by 5 bases, leaving 18 bases between them. The germline CDR1 and CDR2 sequences are MNHNS and SASEGT. The CDR3 is 17 amino acids. The DNA read from the CDR3 is TGTGCCAGCAGTGAAGCGCTTCTATGGGTACGGGGAGATACG. Translation: CASSEALLWVRGDT. The full CDR3 protein is CASSEALLWVRGDTQYF.

In its sample, this clone was seen a few times. The CDR3 extends 3 residues past the end of the read, so its final part is completed from the germline J gene. The gene calls are TRBV19 and TRBJ1-2; D is unclear. The germline gives CDR1 LNHDA, CDR2 SQIVND (reference sequence). The CDR3 length is 14 residues. The V end was cut by 1 base, the J end by 6 bases, with 12 bases between. CDR3 DNA, as far as it was read: TGTGCCAGTAGTATAGTTAAGAATTCGGATGGC. This translates into CASSIVKNSDG. The whole CDR3 is CASSIVKNSDGYTF.

This clone was detected many times. The CDR3 loop reads CASSFSNSPLHF. The covered CDR3 bases are TGTGCCAGCAGCTTTAGTAATTCACCC. The rearrangement uses TRBV7-2 and TRBJ1-6; D is unclear. With the read ending 3 residues before the CDR3 end, the germline J gene is used to fill in that end. Trimming removed 3 bases at V and 6 bases at J, with 3 bases between. The germline CDR1 and CDR2 sequences are SGHTA and FQGNSA. The CDR3 is 12 amino acids.

This clone appeared many times. With the read ending 3 residues before the CDR3 end, the germline J gene is used to fill in that end. The chain recombines TRBV10-1 with TRBJ2-7; 10 bases match TRBD1. The CDR3 loop spans 15 amino acids. The germline V gene encodes CDR1 WNHNN and CDR2 SYGVQD (reference sequence). Unmatched junction bases numbered 7, after V lost 2 bases and J lost 6 bases. The sequenced CDR3 bases are TGCGCCAGCAGTGAGACGACAGGGGGCGCGGTCGAG. Encoded protein: CASSETTGGAVE. The full CDR3 reads CASSETTGGAVEQYF.

At least ten counts were recorded for this clone. The CDR3 goes on 3 residues after the read ends, and that part is filled in from the germline J gene. The chain carries TRBV12-3 or TRBV12-4 and TRBJ2-1; 7 bases agree with TRBD2. V gave up 7 bases and J gave up 6 bases; unmatched junction bases: 15. The length of the CDR3 is 16 residues. The sequenced CDR3 bases are TGTGCCAGCATCCTAGCTCGGACTAGGAACGTCAATGAG. Translated, it gives CASILARTRNVNE. The full CDR3 protein is CASILARTRNVNEQFF.

Concerning this clone: The missing CDR3 end, 3 residues past where the read stops, is filled in from the germline J gene. The chain employs TRBV7-2 and TRBJ1-1; D unclear. This CDR3 comprises 14 residues. V gave up 5 bases and J gave up 2 bases, with 12 bases separating them. The germline CDR1 and CDR2 sequences are SGHTA and FQGNSA. The CDR3 DNA, read in part, is TGTGCCAGCAGCCTCCAAGGCAGAAACACTGAA. It yields the protein CASSLQGRNTE. The whole CDR3 protein reads CASSLQGRNTEAFF.

This clone was observed at least ten times. The read halts 3 residues ahead of the CDR3 end, with the missing end drawn from the germline J gene. The chain is built from TRBV6-4 and TRBJ2-1, with 9 bases matching TRBD1. V lost 5 bases, J lost 4 bases, and 6 bases stayed unmatched. In germline, CDR1 is MRHNA, CDR2 SNTAGT. This CDR3 has 15 residues. The CDR3 bases that were read are TGTGCCAGCAGTCGACAGGGGGGTAGATACAATGAG. Translating gives CASSRQGGRYNE. The complete CDR3 protein is CASSRQGGRYNEQFF.

This clone was seen at least ten times. The sequenced fragment ends 3 residues before the CDR3 boundary, so the rest is inferred from the germline J gene. The chain links TRBV5-1 to TRBJ1-4; the D is unclear. This CDR3 region has 12 residues. Trimming shortened V by 4 bases and J by 7 bases, and 8 bases separated the two germline ends. Looked up from germline, CDR1 is SGHRS and CDR2 is YFSETQ. CDR3 sequence reads: CASSNLGEKLFF. CDR3 DNA (partial): TGCGCCAGCAGCAATCTCGGTGAAAAA.

This clone was observed many times. The sequence runs out 3 residues before the end of the CDR3; the remainder is reconstructed from the germline J gene. The chain links TRBV7-2 to TRBJ2-3, with D possibly TRBD1 on 5 matching bases. Germline CDR1 reads SGHTA; CDR2 reads FQGNSA. The CDR3 is 14 residues long. The chain's CDR3 is CASSIRQIQETQYF. Incomplete CDR3 DNA: TGTGCCAGCTCAATAAGACAGATCCAAGAGACG.

This clone was seen repeatedly, ten times or more. Read data end 3 residues before the CDR3 end; the end is taken from the germline J gene. The rearrangement joins TRBV20-1 to TRBJ1-1; 7 bases are shared with TRBD1. This CDR3 comprises 15 residues. With V trimmed by 3 bases and J by 1 base, 8 bases remained unmatched. CDR1 DFQATT and CDR2 SNEGSKA come from the germline V gene (reference sequence). The CDR3 is CSASAWGQKNTEAFF. The CDR3 DNA, read in part, is TGCAGTGCTAGCGCCTGGGGACAGAAGAACACTGAA.

This clone was detected many times. The read stops 3 residues short of the end of the CDR3; the missing end is completed from the germline J gene. The chain carries TRBV6-1 and TRBJ2-5; D is perhaps TRBD2 (5 bases). The V gene's germline CDR1 is MNHNS and CDR2 SASEGT. This CDR3 contains 16 residues. The V end lost 2 bases, the J end lost 4 bases, and 17 bases lay between the germline ends. The CDR3 loop is CASSESAGGTLETQYF. The CDR3 bases that were read are TGTGCCAGCAGTGAATCGGCAGGAGGAACATTAGAGACC.

This clone was counted at least ten times. The read is 3 residues too short to cover the CDR3 end, so that end is filled in from the germline J gene. The chain carries TRBV20-1 and TRBJ2-5; maybe TRBD1 (7 bases). The V end was cut by 6 bases, the J end by 3 bases, with 26 bases between. Germline V gene data show CDR1 as DFQATT and CDR2 as SNEGSKA (reference sequence). The CDR3 sequence is 17 residues long. Incomplete CDR3 DNA: TGCAGTGCGACTTGGCCGGCGGGTAGCAGGGGGGAAGAGACC. Translating it yields CSATWPAGSRGEET. The entire CDR3 protein is CSATWPAGSRGEETQYF.

This clone was recorded many times. The read terminates 3 residues ahead of where the CDR3 ends, so the germline J gene completes it. The rearrangement links TRBV20-1 to TRBJ2-7; 7 nucleotides match TRBD1. CDR1 and CDR2 (germline): DFQATT, SNEGSKA (reference sequence). This CDR3 has 19 amino acids. V lost 5 bases, J lost 3 bases, and 25 bases stayed unmatched. Here the CDR3 reads CSALRFGQANQWRHYEQYF. CDR3 DNA, as far as it was read: TGCAGTGCTCTACGATTCGGACAGGCTAACCAGTGGCGTCACTACGAG.

Points on this clone: The observed sequence ends 3 residues before the CDR3 terminus, with the missing tail filled in from the germline J gene. The rearrangement joins TRBV19 to TRBJ2-4, with 9 bases aligning to TRBD1. Germline CDR1 reads LNHDA; CDR2 reads SQIVND (reference sequence). CDR3 length: 15 amino acids. CDR3 sequence reads: CASSKTGGSNYGQYF. The sequenced part of the CDR3 DNA is TGTGCCAGTAGTAAAACAGGGGGCAGTAACTATGGT. Full variable domain (missing parts from reference TRBV19 and TRBJ2-4): DGGITQSPKYLFRKEGQNVTLSCEQNLNHDAMYWYRQDPGQGLRLIYYSQIVNDFQKGDIAEGYSVSREKKESFPLTVTSAQKNPTAFYLCASSKTGGSNYGQYFGAGTRLSVL.

Turning to this clone: The read halts 3 residues ahead of the CDR3 end, with the missing end drawn from the germline J gene. The V gene is TRBV7-2, the J gene TRBJ1-2; the D gene is possibly TRBD1 (6 bases). The CDR3 spans 15 residues. The germline V gene encodes CDR1 SGHTA and CDR2 FQGNSA. This chain's CDR3 is CASSISGTPSYDYTF. Incomplete CDR3 DNA: TGTGCCAGCAGCATCTCCGGGACACCATCCTACGAC.

This clone was observed at least ten times. Read data end 3 residues before the CDR3 end; the end is taken from the germline J gene. The rearrangement links TRBV30 to TRBJ1-2; maybe TRBD1 (5 bases). The germline gives CDR1 GTSNPN, CDR2 SVGIG (reference sequence). The CDR3 runs to 14 residues. Deletions cut 3 bases from V and 2 bases from J, with 13 bases between. Partial CDR3 DNA: TGTGCCTGGAGCGGGGGGGAGCCGAACTATGGC. Translation gives CAWSGGEPNYG. The entire CDR3 protein is CAWSGGEPNYGYTF.

The sample holds many counts of this clone. The read ends 3 residues shy of where the CDR3 ends; the end is completed using the germline J gene. Other DNA sequences in this specimen translate into the identical CDR3. The chain recombines TRBV5-1 with TRBJ2-7, with D perhaps TRBD1 (5 bases). CDR3 length equals 15 residues. V lost 4 bases and J lost 3, with 17 bases in between. The V gene's germline CDR1 is SGHRS and CDR2 YFSETQ. The CDR3 bases that were read are TGCGCCAGCAGCATGAGTGTGGGGCCTGACTACGAG. Its protein is CASSMSVGPDYE. The CDR3, in full, reads CASSMSVGPDYEQYF.

A note on this clone: The sequence runs out 3 residues before the end of the CDR3; the remainder is reconstructed from the germline J gene. The J gene is TRBJ2-4, the V gene TRBV7-2, with 11 bases fitting TRBD1. The CDR3 loop spans 12 amino acids. Germline CDR1 reads SGHTA; CDR2 reads FQGNSA. CDR3 DNA (partial): TGTGCCAGCAGCTGGACAGGGGGCGGT. Its translation: CASSWTGGG. The whole CDR3 reads CASSWTGGGQYF. Supplemented by reference TRBV7-2 and TRBJ2-4, the full variable domain reads GAGVSQSPSNKVTEKGKDVELRCDPISGHTALYWYRQSLGQGLEFLIYFQGNSAPDKSGLPSDRFSAERTGGSVSTLTIQRTQQEDSAVYLCASSWTGGGQYFGAGTRLSVL.

This clone has only a few counts. With the read ending 3 residues before the CDR3 end, the germline J gene is used to fill in that end. The rearrangement joins TRBV5-7 to TRBJ1-1, with D perhaps TRBD1 (5 bases). TRBV5-7 is an ORF; its function is uncertain. The CDR3 is 15 residues long. V was trimmed by 4 bases and J by 0 bases, leaving 13 bases between them. CDR3 in amino acids: CASSQWRQMNTEAFF. Incomplete CDR3 DNA: TGTGCCAGCAGCCAGTGGAGACAGATGAACACTGAA.